The clone carrying this T cell receptor beta chain has a count of ten or more. What it binds is not known. This specimen belongs to a study of Graves' ophthalmopathy and Graves' hyperthyroidism. Study-wide findings and caveats: Most clonotypes expanded in thyroid above 0.001 frequency were present in blood too. At around 65% sensitivity and approximately 74% specificity, the model predicted progression of the ophthalmopathy.

Patients newly diagnosed with hyperthyroidism, under 2 months' duration, were aged 18 to 65, the study reports. Reliance was placed on clinical symptoms, serum thyroxine, TRAb, thyroid ultrasound and orbital computed tomography for diagnosis. The sequenced template was RNA, covering the TCR beta CDR3 region. The first round was an RT-PCR with HTBI primers, and the second round was a multiplex PCR. TCRdb reanalysed the multiplex PCR reads using MiXCR and keeps one entry per CDR3 protein. The repertoire has around 1,200,000 distinct CDR3 sequences, 36% of them found once; the top ten carry roughly 11%. The ends were cut back, 7 bases at V and 5 bases at J, with 18 bases in the middle. This CDR3 comprises 14 residues.

The sample consisted of peripheral blood or thyroid tissue (not recorded which). This clonotype was sampled from an adult man with Graves' hyperthyroidism. The rearrangement uses TRBV12-3 or TRBV12-4 and TRBJ2-7; a weak D match, TRBD1 (6 bases). CDR3 DNA sequence: TGTGCCAGCACCAATTCACAGGGAGTCCACGAGCAGTACTTC. The encoded protein is CASTNSQGVHEQYF.